The source of this T cell receptor beta chain is a study of lymphopenia after photon versus proton radiotherapy. Using immunoSEQ multiplex PCR, the repertoire was profiled, and TCRdb retains in-frame clones only, with some absent. The sample carries 65,000 or so clones, about nine tenths recorded once. The origin of this receptor is a man at least 80 years old with esophageal cancer. This sample comprised peripheral blood, obtained from a patient treated with proton-based radiotherapy.

The CDR3 loop reads CASSMSGNQPQHF. As DNA, the CDR3 is TGTGCCAGTAGTATGTCCGGCAATCAGCCCCAGCATTTT. The rearrangement links TRBV19 to TRBJ1-5, with unresolved D. The V and J ends lost 3 bases and 2 bases respectively, with 5 bases between them. The germline gives CDR1 LNHDA, CDR2 SQIVND (reference sequence). This CDR3 comprises 13 residues.